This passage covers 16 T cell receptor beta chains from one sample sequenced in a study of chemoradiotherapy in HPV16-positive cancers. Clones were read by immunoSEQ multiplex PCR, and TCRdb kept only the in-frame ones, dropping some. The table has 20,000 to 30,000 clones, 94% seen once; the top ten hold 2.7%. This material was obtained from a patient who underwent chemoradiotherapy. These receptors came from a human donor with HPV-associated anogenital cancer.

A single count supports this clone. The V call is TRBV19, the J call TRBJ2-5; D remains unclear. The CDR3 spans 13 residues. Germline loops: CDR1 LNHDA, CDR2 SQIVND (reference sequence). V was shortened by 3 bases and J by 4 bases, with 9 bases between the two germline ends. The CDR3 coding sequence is TGTGCCAGTAGTATGGAGCGAAGAGAGACCCAGTACTTC. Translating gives CASSMERRETQYF.

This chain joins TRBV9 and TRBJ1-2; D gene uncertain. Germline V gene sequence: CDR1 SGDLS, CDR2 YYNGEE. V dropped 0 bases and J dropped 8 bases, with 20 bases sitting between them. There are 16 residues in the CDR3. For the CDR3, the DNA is TGTGCCAGCAGCGTAGATGGATTTGGGAGAGGGCTCGGCTACACCTTC. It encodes CASSVDGFGRGLGYTF. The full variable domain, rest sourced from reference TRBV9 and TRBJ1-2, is DSGVTQTPKHLITATGQRVTLRCSPRSGDLSVYWYQQSLDQGLQFLIQYYNGEERAKGNILERFSAQQFPDLHSELNLSSLELGDSALYFCASSVDGFGRGLGYTFGSGTRLTVV.

The CDR3 here is CASSGQSSYEQYF. The CDR3 nucleotides are TGTGCCAGTAGCGGACAGAGCTCCTACGAGCAGTACTTC. The chain carries TRBV19 and TRBJ2-7; weak D call: TRBD1 (6 bases). Trimming removed 6 bases at V and 0 bases at J, with 9 bases between. The germline CDR1 and CDR2 sequences are LNHDA and SQIVND (reference sequence). This CDR3 has 13 residues.

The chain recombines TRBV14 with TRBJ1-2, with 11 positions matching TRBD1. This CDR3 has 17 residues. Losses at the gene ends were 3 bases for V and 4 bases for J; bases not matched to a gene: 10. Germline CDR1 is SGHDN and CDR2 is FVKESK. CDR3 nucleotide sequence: TGTGCCAGCAGCCAGGGTAGGACAGGGGGCGACGGCTATGGCTACACCTTC. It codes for CASSQGRTGGDGYGYTF.

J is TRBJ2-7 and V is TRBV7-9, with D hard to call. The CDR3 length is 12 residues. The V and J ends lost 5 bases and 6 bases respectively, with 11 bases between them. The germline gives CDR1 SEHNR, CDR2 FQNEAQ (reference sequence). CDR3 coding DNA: TGTGCCAGCAGCCGTGAGAGCTCCGAGCAGTACTTC. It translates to CASSRESSEQYF.

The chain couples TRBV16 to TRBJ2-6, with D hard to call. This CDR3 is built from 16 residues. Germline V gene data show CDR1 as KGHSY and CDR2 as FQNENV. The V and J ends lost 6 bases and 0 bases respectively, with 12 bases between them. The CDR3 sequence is CASSRKVFSGANVLTF. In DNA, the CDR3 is TGTGCCAGCAGTAGAAAAGTCTTCTCTGGGGCCAACGTCCTGACTTTC.

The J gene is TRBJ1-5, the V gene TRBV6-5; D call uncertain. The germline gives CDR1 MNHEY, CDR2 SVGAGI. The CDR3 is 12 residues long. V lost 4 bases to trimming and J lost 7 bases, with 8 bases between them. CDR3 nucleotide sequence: TGTGCCAGCAGTTTTATGGGACAGCCCCAGCATTTT. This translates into CASSFMGQPQHF.

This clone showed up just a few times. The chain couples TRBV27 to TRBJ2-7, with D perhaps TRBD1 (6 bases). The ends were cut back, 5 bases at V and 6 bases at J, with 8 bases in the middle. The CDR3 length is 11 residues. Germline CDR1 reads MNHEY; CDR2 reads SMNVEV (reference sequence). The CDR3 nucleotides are TGTGCCAGCAGTGACAGGAGCGAGCAGTACTTC. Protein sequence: CASSDRSEQYF.

DNA of the CDR3: TGTGCCAGCACCACAGGGTCCAAAAACATTCAGTACTTC. It encodes CASTTGSKNIQYF. V and J are TRBV7-2 and TRBJ2-4; TRBD1 might be the D (6 bases). The CDR3 extends over 13 amino acids. V was pared by 7 bases and J by 2 bases, with 9 bases between. Germline assignment: CDR1 SGHTA and CDR2 FQGNSA.

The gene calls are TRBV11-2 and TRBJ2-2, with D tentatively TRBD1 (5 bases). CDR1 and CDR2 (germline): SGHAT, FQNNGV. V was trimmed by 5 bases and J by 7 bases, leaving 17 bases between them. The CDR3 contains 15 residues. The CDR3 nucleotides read TGTGCCAGCAGCCCCGGACACGCTGTGGGCGGGGAGCTGTTTTTT. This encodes CASSPGHAVGGELFF.

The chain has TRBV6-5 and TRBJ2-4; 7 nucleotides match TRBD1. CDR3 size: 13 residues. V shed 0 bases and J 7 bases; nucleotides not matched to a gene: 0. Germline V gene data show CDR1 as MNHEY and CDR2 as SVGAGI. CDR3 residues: CASSYSDRNIQYF. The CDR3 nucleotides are TGTGCCAGCAGTTACTCGGACAGGAACATTCAGTACTTC.

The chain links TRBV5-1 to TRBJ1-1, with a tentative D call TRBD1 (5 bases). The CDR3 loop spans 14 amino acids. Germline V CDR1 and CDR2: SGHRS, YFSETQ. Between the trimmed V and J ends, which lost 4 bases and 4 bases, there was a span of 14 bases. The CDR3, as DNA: TGCGCCAGCAGCCTAGAGGGACCCAGCACTGAAGCTTTCTTT. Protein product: CASSLEGPSTEAFF.

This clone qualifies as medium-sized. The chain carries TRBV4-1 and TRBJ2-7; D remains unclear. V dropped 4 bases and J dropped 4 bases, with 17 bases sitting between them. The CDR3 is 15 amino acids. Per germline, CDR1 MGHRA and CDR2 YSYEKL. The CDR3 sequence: CASSLSSSADYEQYF. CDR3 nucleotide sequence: TGCGCCAGCAGCCTGTCTTCGAGCGCCGATTACGAGCAGTACTTC.

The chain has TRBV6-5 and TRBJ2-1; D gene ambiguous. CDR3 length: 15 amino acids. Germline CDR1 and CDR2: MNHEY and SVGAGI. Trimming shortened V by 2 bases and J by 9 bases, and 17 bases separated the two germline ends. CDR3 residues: CASSYGVARASEQFF. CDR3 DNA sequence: TGTGCCAGCAGTTACGGGGTAGCTCGAGCTAGTGAGCAGTTCTTC.

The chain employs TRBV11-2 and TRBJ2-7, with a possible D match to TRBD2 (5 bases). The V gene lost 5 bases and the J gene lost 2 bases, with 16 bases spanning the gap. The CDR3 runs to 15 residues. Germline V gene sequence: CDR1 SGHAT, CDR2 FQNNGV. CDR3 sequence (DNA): TGTGCCAGCAGCCTGACTTTCCCCGGGGCCTACGAGCAGTACTTC. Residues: CASSLTFPGAYEQYF.

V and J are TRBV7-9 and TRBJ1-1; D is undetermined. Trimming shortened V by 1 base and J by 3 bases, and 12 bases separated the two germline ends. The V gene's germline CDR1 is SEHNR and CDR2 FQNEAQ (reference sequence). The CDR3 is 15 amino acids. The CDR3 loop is CASSLEVGTYTEAFF. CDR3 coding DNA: TGTGCCAGCAGCTTAGAAGTGGGTACCTACACTGAAGCTTTCTTT.